The 21 T cell receptor beta chains presented below share a single source sample, sequenced in a study of blood T cell repertoires in COVID-19. The repertoire was sequenced with immunoSEQ multiplex PCR; TCRdb's copy has only in-frame clones and lacks some. The sample carries a few hundred thousand clones, 92% recorded once. Specimen: PBMCs or T cells enriched from blood (not recorded which). The source is a woman between 25 and 40 years old who had recovered from COVID-19.

The rearrangement uses TRBV6-1 and TRBJ1-5; possibly TRBD1 for D (5 bases). Trimming removed 3 bases at V and 2 bases at J, with 8 bases between. Looked up from germline, CDR1 is MNHNS and CDR2 is SASEGT. CDR3 length: 14 residues. Here the CDR3 DNA reads TGTGCCAGCAGTGAGTCAGGGCGCAATCAGCCCCAGCATTTT. Encoded protein: CASSESGRNQPQHF.

The CDR3 loop reads CASSPQGAKNIQYF. The CDR3 nucleotides read TGTGCCAGCTCACCCCAGGGAGCCAAAAACATTCAGTACTTC. The chain links TRBV18 to TRBJ2-4; a possible D gene is TRBD1 (5 bases). The CDR3 contains 14 residues. Looked up from germline, CDR1 is KGHSH and CDR2 is LQKENI. V lost 3 bases and J lost 0, with 6 bases in between.

The V call is TRBV19, the J call TRBJ2-2; the match to TRBD1 covers 8 bases. J was trimmed by 4 bases and V by 5 bases; bases with no gene match: 9. Germline loops: CDR1 LNHDA, CDR2 SQIVND (reference sequence). This CDR3 has 16 amino acids. The CDR3, as DNA: TGTGCCAGTAGTCCCCCGTCGGGACAGGTCACCGGGGAGCTGTTTTTT. Amino acids: CASSPPSGQVTGELFF.

This clone was counted a single time. This chain links TRBV20-1 with TRBJ2-7, with TRBD1 matching over 9 bases. V was pared by 3 bases and J by 5 bases, with 5 bases of the junction left unmatched. CDR1 is DFQATT, CDR2 SNEGSKA, per germline (reference sequence). The CDR3 has 13 amino acids. CDR3 sequence: CSASKGTGNEQYF. The DNA of the CDR3 is TGCAGTGCTAGTAAGGGGACAGGGAACGAGCAGTACTTC.

This sequence joins TRBV7-3 and TRBJ2-2; TRBD2 aligns across 8 bases. The length of the CDR3 is 16 residues. Germline loops: CDR1 SGHTA, CDR2 FQGTGA. The V gene end was trimmed by 3 bases and the J gene end by 9 bases; junction bases not matched to a gene: 12. The CDR3 nucleotides are TGTGCCAGCAGCTTCCAAGCGGGAGCCTTGGGCAGGGAGCTGTTTTTT. Its translation is CASSFQAGALGRELFF.

This clone was observed a handful of times. The chain employs TRBV15 and TRBJ2-3, with D possibly being TRBD2 (6 bases). Germline V gene sequence: CDR1 LNHNV, CDR2 YYDKDF (reference sequence). V lost 0 bases to trimming and J lost 5 bases, with 15 bases between them. The CDR3 is 16 amino acids. The CDR3 here is CATSRDGGGLRDTQYF. DNA of the CDR3: TGTGCCACCAGCAGAGATGGGGGAGGCTTACGAGATACGCAGTATTTT.

The chain recombines TRBV20-1 with TRBJ1-2; D remains unclear. This CDR3 contains 10 residues. V lost 5 bases and J 8 bases, leaving 9 bases between the germline ends. Per germline, CDR1 DFQATT and CDR2 SNEGSKA (reference sequence). The chain's CDR3 is CSAPSRGYTF. CDR3 DNA sequence: TGCAGTGCTCCAAGCAGGGGCTACACCTTC.

V and J are TRBV5-1 and TRBJ1-4; TRBD1 aligns across 9 bases. Germline V gene sequence: CDR1 SGHRS, CDR2 YFSETQ. The CDR3 is 16 amino acids. With 4 bases clipped from V and 0 bases from J, the junction kept 4 bases outside the gene matches. The CDR3 sequence: CASSTDRGSTNEKLFF. Here the CDR3 DNA reads TGCGCCAGCAGCACCGACAGGGGGTCAACTAATGAAAAACTGTTTTTT.

The rearrangement joins TRBV5-1 to TRBJ2-7; possible D gene TRBD1, 6 bases. V was clipped by 0 bases and J by 5 bases, with 9 bases between them. Germline V gene data show CDR1 as SGHRS and CDR2 as YFSETQ. This CDR3 contains 13 residues. The CDR3 coding sequence is TGCGCCAGCAGCTTGGACAGGGTCGACGAGCAGTACTTC. This codes for CASSLDRVDEQYF.

The chain recombines TRBV10-3 with TRBJ1-2, with D maybe TRBD1 (5 bases). The CDR3 contains 15 residues. The germline V and J ends were trimmed by 4 bases and 1 base, with 13 bases remaining between them. CDR1 ENHRY and CDR2 SYGVKD come from the germline V gene. CDR3 DNA sequence: TGTGCCATCAGTGGGGGCGACAGCCTTAACTATGGCTACACCTTC. This gives the protein CAISGGDSLNYGYTF.

The chain has TRBV4-1 and TRBJ2-6; tentatively, D is TRBD1 (6 bases). V shed 9 bases and J shed 0 bases, with 15 bases lying between them. CDR1 is MGHRA and CDR2 is YSYEKL in the germline V gene. The CDR3 extends over 16 amino acids. CDR3 DNA sequence: TGCGCCAGTAGTCCGGGACAAATCTCTGGGGCCAACGTCCTGACTTTC. Amino acids: CASSPGQISGANVLTF.

The chain recombines TRBV4-3 with TRBJ2-7; 8 nucleotides agree with TRBD2. The germline V gene encodes CDR1 LGHNA and CDR2 YSLEER. The CDR3 consists of 16 residues. V lost 1 base, J lost 4 bases, and 9 bases stayed unmatched. This chain's CDR3 is CASSQVFREGGYEQYF. DNA of the CDR3: TGCGCCAGCAGCCAAGTCTTCCGGGAGGGGGGTTACGAGCAGTACTTC.

Notes on this clone: This sample also contains other DNA sequences that code for the same CDR3. The rearrangement joins TRBV18 to TRBJ1-1, with D possibly being TRBD1 (5 bases). The germline V gene encodes CDR1 KGHSH and CDR2 LQKENI. V was shortened by 2 bases and J by 3 bases, with 7 bases between the two germline ends. The CDR3 sequence is 13 residues long. CDR3 residues: CASSPGQDTEAFF. For the CDR3, the DNA is TGTGCCAGCTCACCAGGACAAGACACTGAAGCTTTCTTT.

This clone has a handful of counts. CDR3 in amino acids: CASSQVWQGAIHEQYF. In DNA, the CDR3 is TGTGCCAGCAGCCAGGTGTGGCAGGGTGCTATCCACGAGCAGTACTTC. The rearrangement uses TRBV14 and TRBJ2-7; tentatively, D is TRBD1 (5 bases). Trimming left V 3 bases short and J 5 bases short, with 20 bases between. Germline loops: CDR1 SGHDN, CDR2 FVKESK. The CDR3 extends over 16 amino acids.

The DNA for the CDR3 is TGTGCCAGTAGTATAGTAAAGGGACAGGGTTATTCGGCTTTCTTT. Amino acids: CASSIVKGQGYSAFF. The rearrangement joins TRBV19 to TRBJ1-1; 9 bases line up with TRBD1. Germline CDR1 and CDR2: LNHDA and SQIVND (reference sequence). The CDR3 covers 15 residues. Trimming cost V 1 base and J 11 bases; bases outside gene matches: 11.

The chain links TRBV2 to TRBJ1-5, with D hard to call. The CDR3 contains 13 residues. Germline CDR1 reads SNHLY; CDR2 reads FYNNEI. Deletions cut 11 bases from V and 2 bases from J, with 13 bases between. The CDR3 DNA reads TGTGCCGCCACCCCCGGGGGCAATCAGCCCCAGCATTTT. It translates to CAATPGGNQPQHF.

The chain couples TRBV5-4 to TRBJ2-7; 9 bases agree with TRBD2. The CDR3 consists of 15 residues. V was pared by 0 bases and J by 7 bases, with 8 bases of the junction left unmatched. The germline V gene has CDR1 SGHNT and CDR2 YYREEE (reference sequence). The CDR3 reads CASSLVRSGSSEQYF. The CDR3 nucleotides read TGTGCCAGCAGCTTGGTTCGTAGCGGGAGTAGTGAGCAGTACTTC.

V is TRBV19 and J is TRBJ2-4; maybe TRBD2 (6 bases). The germline V gene encodes CDR1 LNHDA and CDR2 SQIVND (reference sequence). The V gene lost 10 bases and the J gene lost 6 bases, with 22 bases spanning the gap. This CDR3 has 15 residues. In nucleotides, the CDR3 is TGTGCCACCGCCTACGAGGGAGGTATCGGAAACATTCAGTACTTC. Encoded protein: CATAYEGGIGNIQYF.

V and J are TRBV5-8 and TRBJ2-1, with 7 bases identical to TRBD1. The CDR3 has 14 amino acids. Trimming cost V 0 bases and J 5 bases; bases outside gene matches: 2. CDR1 and CDR2 (germline): SGHTS, YDEGEE. CDR3 sequence: CASSLGDRDNEQFF. Written as DNA, the CDR3 is TGTGCCAGCAGCTTGGGGGACAGAGACAATGAGCAGTTCTTC.

The CDR3 protein is CASSARGMNTEAFF. The DNA for the CDR3 is TGTGCCAGCAGCGCCAGGGGAATGAACACTGAAGCTTTCTTT. The chain links TRBV11-2 to TRBJ1-1; perhaps TRBD1 as D (6 bases). CDR1 SGHAT and CDR2 FQNNGV come from the germline V gene. V dropped 5 bases and J dropped 0 bases, with 10 bases sitting between them. This CDR3 is 14 amino acids long.

The rearrangement uses TRBV5-1 and TRBJ2-7; 7 bases match TRBD2. Germline V gene lookup returns CDR1 SGHRS and CDR2 YFSETQ. This CDR3 is built from 16 residues. After removal of 3 bases from V and 1 base from J, the junction contained 10 bases not matched to a gene. The CDR3 coding sequence is TGCGCCAGCAGCTGGGCTGTGCGGGAGCCGTCCTACGAGCAGTACTTC. This sequence encodes CASSWAVREPSYEQYF.